The 20 T cell receptor beta chains below all came from one sample that was sequenced in a study of Graves' ophthalmopathy and Graves' hyperthyroidism. Investigators amplified TCR beta CDR3 regions from RNA transcripts. The first round was an RT-PCR with HTBI primers, and the second round was a multiplex PCR. A single record per CDR3 protein comes from TCRdb applying MiXCR to the multiplex PCR reads. The repertoire holds 260,000 or so distinct CDR3 sequences, with 45% as singletons. Sequencing input: peripheral blood. The receptors come from an adult man with Graves' ophthalmopathy.

This chain's CDR3 is CASNSGTGSSGANVLTF. DNA of the CDR3: TGTGCCAGCAACTCCGGGACAGGGAGCTCTGGGGCCAACGTCCTGACTTTC. V and J are TRBV7-9 and TRBJ2-6; 9 bases agree with TRBD1. V gave up 7 bases and J gave up 0 bases; unmatched junction bases: 7. Looked up from germline, CDR1 is SEHNR and CDR2 is FQNEAQ (reference sequence). CDR3 length: 17 amino acids.

The chain uses TRBV4-1 and TRBJ1-5; possibly TRBD1 for D (5 bases). Trimming cost V 3 bases and J 3 bases, with 12 bases left between them. This CDR3 is 15 amino acids long. Per germline, CDR1 MGHRA and CDR2 YSYEKL. The CDR3 sequence is CASSQGQGPNQPQHF. The CDR3, as DNA: TGCGCCAGCAGCCAGGGTCAGGGACCCAATCAGCCCCAGCATTTT.

Only a few counts were recorded for this clonotype. The V and J genes are TRBV7-9 and TRBJ1-2; 8 positions match TRBD1. The CDR3 sequence is 16 residues long. The germline gives CDR1 SEHNR, CDR2 FQNEAQ (reference sequence). The junction had 14 bases not matched to a gene; V was cut back by 5 bases and J by 6 bases. The CDR3 DNA reads TGTGCCAGCAGCCTCACGAAGACCCGACAGGGGAATGGCTACACCTTC. It translates to CASSLTKTRQGNGYTF.

The chain joins TRBV5-6 to TRBJ2-5; TRBD1 is a possible D gene (7 bases). CDR3 length: 15 amino acids. V was shortened by 4 bases and J by 4 bases, with 17 bases between the two germline ends. The germline V gene has CDR1 SGHDT and CDR2 YYEEEE. The CDR3 DNA is TGTGCCAGCAGCGAGACCTACAGGGGAGGAGAGACCCAGTACTTC. Protein: CASSETYRGGETQYF.

This clonotype came up a few times. The rearrangement joins TRBV19 to TRBJ2-7, with D hard to call. The germline CDR1 and CDR2 sequences are LNHDA and SQIVND (reference sequence). The CDR3 is 13 amino acids. V was cut by 3 bases and J by 5 bases, with 11 bases left in between. This CDR3 reads CASSIAPMDEQYF. In nucleotides, the CDR3 is TGTGCCAGTAGTATCGCCCCGATGGACGAGCAGTACTTC.

The V gene is TRBV19, the J gene TRBJ1-2; 7 bases match TRBD1. The CDR3 consists of 15 residues. V trimming: 3 bases; J trimming: 4 bases; junction bases outside the gene matches: 8. Germline loops: CDR1 LNHDA, CDR2 SQIVND (reference sequence). The CDR3 reads CASSMNRGPGYGYTF. DNA for the CDR3: TGTGCCAGTAGTATGAACAGGGGCCCAGGCTATGGCTACACCTTC.

V and J are TRBV11-2 and TRBJ2-2; no reliable D call. With 1 base removed from V and 9 bases from J, the gap between germline ends came to 15 bases. Looked up from germline, CDR1 is SGHAT and CDR2 is FQNNGV. The CDR3 covers 15 residues. CDR3 protein: CASSLGLGLPRELFF. CDR3 DNA sequence: TGTGCCAGCAGCTTAGGGCTAGGCCTACCGCGGGAGCTGTTTTTT.

The chain joins TRBV2 to TRBJ2-2; TRBD2 matches 13 bases. This CDR3 is built from 17 residues. The J segment lost 0 bases and the V segment lost 6 bases, leaving 4 bases of the junction unmatched. Germline CDR1 is SNHLY and CDR2 is FYNNEI. CDR3 bases: TGTGCCAGCAGAGAGACTAGCGGGGGGCCGAACACCGGGGAGCTGTTTTTT. It specifies CASRETSGGPNTGELFF.

The chain joins TRBV10-3 to TRBJ1-1; D might be TRBD1 (5 bases). Germline-derived CDR1 and CDR2 are ENHRY and SYGVKD. V was cut by 9 bases and J by 0 bases, with 8 bases left in between. The CDR3 totals 12 residues. CDR3 DNA sequence: TGTGCCATTGGGGGATTGAACACTGAAGCTTTCTTT. Translating it yields CAIGGLNTEAFF.

In this sample, this clonotype turned up many times. V is TRBV7-2 and J is TRBJ1-6; D is uncertain. Trimming pared 0 bases from V and 14 bases from J, leaving 8 bases between. CDR1 and CDR2 (germline): SGHTA, FQGNSA. CDR3 length equals 12 residues. The CDR3 nucleotides read TGTGCCAGCAGCTTAGCAGGGCAGACCCTCCACTTT. Its translation is CASSLAGQTLHF.

This clonotype was counted between two and nine times. This chain joins TRBV5-1 and TRBJ2-7; 8 bases map to TRBD1. This CDR3 has 14 amino acids. With V trimmed by 4 bases and J by 2 bases, 5 bases remained unmatched. Germline CDR1 reads SGHRS; CDR2 reads YFSETQ. In DNA, the CDR3 is TGCGCCAGCAGCACCGGACAGGGCACCTACGAGCAGTACTTC. It specifies CASSTGQGTYEQYF.

This chain's CDR3 is CASSQGIWRGPRWSNQPQHF. CDR3 DNA: TGCGCCAGCAGCCAAGGGATATGGAGGGGACCCAGGTGGAGCAATCAGCCCCAGCATTTT. V usage is TRBV4-1 and J usage is TRBJ1-5; D perhaps matches TRBD1 (5 bases). The V end was cut by 1 base, the J end by 1 base, with 23 bases between. The CDR3 totals 20 residues. Germline CDR1 and CDR2: MGHRA and YSYEKL.

The table lists this clonotype with many counts. This chain uses TRBV15 with TRBJ1-2; D might be TRBD1 (5 bases). Trimming stripped 4 bases from V and 4 bases from J, with 16 bases between. The germline V gene encodes CDR1 LNHNV and CDR2 YYDKDF (reference sequence). The CDR3 has 15 residues. The CDR3 reads CATSKGDRTGYGYTF. CDR3 nucleotides: TGTGCCACCAGCAAGGGAGACCGAACAGGCTATGGCTACACCTTC. Based on the CDR3 plus reference TRBV15 and TRBJ1-2, the full variable domain is DAMVIQNPRYQVTQFGKPVTLSCSQTLNHNVMYWYQQKSSQAPKLLFHYYDKDFNNEADTPDNFQSRRPNTSFCFLDIRSPGLGDTAMYLCATSKGDRTGYGYTFGSGTRLTVV.

This clonotype was seen only a few times. The chain employs TRBV6-5 and TRBJ1-2; D call uncertain. Germline CDR1 reads MNHEY; CDR2 reads SVGAGI. This CDR3 has 16 residues. Trimming left V 2 bases short and J 8 bases short, with 21 bases between. The CDR3 nucleotides read TGTGCCAGCAGTTACACTCTGATGATGGGTGAGGGAGGCTACACCTTC. Protein sequence: CASSYTLMMGEGGYTF.

A few counts support this clonotype. This rearrangement joins TRBV12-3 or TRBV12-4 to TRBJ1-1; D is unresolved. The CDR3 has 13 amino acids. Trimming took off 4 bases at V and 3 bases at J, with 9 bases between the two ends. CDR3 residues: CASSSVRDTEAFF. The CDR3, as DNA: TGTGCCAGCAGTTCCGTTAGGGACACTGAAGCTTTCTTT.

Concerning this clonotype itself: A much more abundant neighbour one base away suggests this may be a read error. The J gene is TRBJ1-2, the V gene TRBV2, with TRBD1 matching 8 bases. The CDR3 totals 12 residues. CDR1 is SNHLY and CDR2 is FYNNEI in the germline V gene. As DNA, the CDR3 is TGTGCCAGCAGGCCTGACAGGGGAGGCTACGCCTTC. Its protein product is CASRPDRGGYAF.

The chain joins TRBV6-2 or TRBV6-3 to TRBJ2-7; 11 bases line up with TRBD2. Unmatched junction bases numbered 4, after V lost 9 bases and J lost 0 bases. CDR1 and CDR2 (germline): MNHEY, SVGEGT. The CDR3 runs to 14 residues. The CDR3 sequence is CASMTSGASYEQYF. The CDR3 nucleotides read TGTGCCAGTATGACTAGCGGGGCCTCCTACGAGCAGTACTTC.

The chain couples TRBV19 to TRBJ1-5; a possible D gene is TRBD1 (5 bases). Germline V gives CDR1 LNHDA, CDR2 SQIVND (reference sequence). Deletions cut 4 bases from V and 1 base from J, with 11 bases between. This CDR3 is built from 15 residues. The CDR3 DNA sequence: TGTGCCAGTAGTACGAGGGGATGGAGCAATCAGCCCCAGCATTTT. Amino acid sequence: CASSTRGWSNQPQHF.

This clonotype has a handful of counts. V gene TRBV6-2 or TRBV6-3 combines with J gene TRBJ1-4; TRBD1 matches at 7 bases. CDR3 length: 14 residues. CDR1 and CDR2 from the germline V gene are MNHEY and SVGEGT. V gave up 5 bases and J gave up 8 bases; unmatched junction bases: 8. CDR3 DNA sequence: TGTGCCAGCAGTAATCAGGGGACAGAAGAAAAACTGTTTTTT. Amino acids: CASSNQGTEEKLFF.

The chain couples TRBV4-1 to TRBJ2-5; 7 bases line up with TRBD1. Germline CDR1 reads MGHRA; CDR2 reads YSYEKL. The V gene end was trimmed by 4 bases and the J gene end by 5 bases; junction bases not matched to a gene: 10. The CDR3 runs 15 residues. CDR3 sequence reads: CASSLRQGGPETQYF. The CDR3 DNA follows: TGCGCCAGCAGCCTTCGACAGGGTGGCCCCGAGACCCAGTACTTC.